This passage covers 13 T cell receptor beta chains from one sample sequenced in a study of spatial heterogeneity in lung cancer. TCRdb processed the 5' RACE reads anew with MiXCR; each CDR3 protein has one entry. The sample lists over 95,000 distinct CDR3 sequences, 10% to 12% occurring once. Described time point: blood at routine non-recurrence follow-up after resection. The source material was PBMCs, sampled at follow-up. The source of these receptors is a female donor with early-stage non-small cell lung cancer.

This clonotype was observed a handful of times. V is TRBV28 and J is TRBJ2-1, with TRBD2 as a possible D gene (5 bases). V lost 2 bases to trimming and J lost 6 bases, with 14 bases between them. Germline V gene sequence: CDR1 MDHEN, CDR2 SYDVKM. The CDR3 has 15 amino acids. The CDR3 DNA is TGTGCCAGCAGTTTAGGTGGGAGCAACCGCAATGAGCAGTTCTTC. Residues: CASSLGGSNRNEQFF.

The chain uses TRBV5-5 and TRBJ1-3; possibly TRBD1 for D (6 bases). Trimming left V 4 bases short and J 4 bases short, with 15 bases between. Germline CDR1 and CDR2: SGHKS and YYEKEE (reference sequence). The CDR3 totals 15 residues. CDR3 sequence: CASSTLQGLGNTIYF. The CDR3 nucleotides read TGTGCCAGCAGCACCCTACAGGGTTTGGGAAACACCATATATTTT.

The chain joins TRBV24-1 to TRBJ1-1, with D maybe TRBD1 (6 bases). The germline V and J ends were trimmed by 5 bases and 9 bases, with 9 bases remaining between them. Per germline, CDR1 KGHDR and CDR2 SFDVKD. The CDR3 is 11 amino acids. The CDR3 coding sequence is TGTGCCACCAGTGGAGGGGGAAAAGCTTTCTTT. Protein sequence: CATSGGGKAFF.

In this sample, this clonotype turned up a few times. The chain carries TRBV2 and TRBJ2-2; weak D call: TRBD1 (6 bases). V lost 6 bases and J 1 base, leaving 12 bases between the germline ends. Germline loops: CDR1 SNHLY, CDR2 FYNNEI. The length of the CDR3 is 15 residues. CDR3 sequence: CASRLGQRNTGELFF. In DNA, the CDR3 is TGTGCCAGCAGGCTAGGACAGAGGAACACCGGGGAGCTGTTTTTT.

This chain uses TRBV7-6 with TRBJ2-3; 7 nucleotides match TRBD1. The CDR3 extends over 14 amino acids. Germline CDR1 is SGHVS and CDR2 is FNYEAQ. V trimming: 3 bases; J trimming: 2 bases; junction bases outside the gene matches: 2. The CDR3 region has the DNA TGTGCCAGCAGCTTTAGGGGGCTCACAGATACGCAGTATTTT. Protein product: CASSFRGLTDTQYF.

This clonotype was recorded at least ten times. This chain joins TRBV20-1 and TRBJ2-3; D gene uncertain. Germline V CDR1 and CDR2: DFQATT, SNEGSKA (reference sequence). The CDR3 is 15 residues long. V gave up 0 bases and J gave up 0 bases, with 10 bases separating them. The CDR3 here is CSARDWVHSTDTQYF. In nucleotides, the CDR3 is TGCAGTGCTAGAGATTGGGTTCATAGCACAGATACGCAGTATTTT.

The V gene is TRBV29-1, the J gene TRBJ1-1, with D maybe TRBD1 (6 bases). The CDR3 spans 14 residues. V lost 7 bases to trimming and J lost 2 bases, with 17 bases between them. CDR1 is SQVTM, CDR2 ANQGSEA, per germline. The DNA for the CDR3 is TGCAGCGCCCTGATGAGGGGGTCTAACACTGAAGCTTTCTTT. Encoded protein: CSALMRGSNTEAFF.

This sequence joins TRBV20-1 and TRBJ2-1; TRBD2 matches at 7 bases. This CDR3 is 13 amino acids long. Germline V lookup: CDR1 DFQATT, CDR2 SNEGSKA (reference sequence). The V segment lost 7 bases and the J segment 7 bases; nucleotides outside the gene matches: 10. CDR3 DNA sequence: TGCAGTGGCCCCGGGGAGGGGAGGAATGAGCAGTTCTTC. This sequence encodes CSGPGEGRNEQFF.

This clonotype appeared a few times. The chain couples TRBV28 to TRBJ2-7, with D unclear. The V gene lost 3 bases and the J gene lost 7 bases, with 10 bases spanning the gap. The germline gives CDR1 MDHEN, CDR2 SYDVKM. The CDR3 loop spans 12 amino acids. The chain's CDR3 is CASSLVHREQYF. Here the CDR3 DNA reads TGTGCCAGCAGTTTGGTTCATAGAGAGCAGTACTTC.

The chain employs TRBV29-1 and TRBJ1-2; 10 bases agree with TRBD1. J gave up 2 bases and V 8 bases, and 11 bases lay outside the gene matches. CDR1 and CDR2 (germline): SQVTM, ANQGSEA. This CDR3 is 15 amino acids long. As DNA, the CDR3 is TGCAGCATCCCCCAGGCGGGACAGGGGAACTATGGCTACACCTTC. Translating it yields CSIPQAGQGNYGYTF. The full variable domain, with the rest looked up from reference TRBV29-1 and TRBJ1-2, is SAVISQKPSRDICQRGTSLTIQCQVDSQVTMMFWYRQQPGQSLTLIATANQGSEATYESGFVIDKFPISRPNLTFSTLTVSNMSPEDSSIYLCSIPQAGQGNYGYTFGSGTRLTVV.

This clonotype has a count of ten or more. V and J are TRBV29-1 and TRBJ2-2, with D possibly being TRBD2 (6 bases). CDR3 length: 13 residues. V was cut by 4 bases and J by 5 bases, with 11 bases left in between. Germline-derived CDR1 and CDR2 are SQVTM and ANQGSEA. The CDR3 loop reads CSVAGDITGELFF. The CDR3 DNA is TGCAGCGTTGCGGGAGACATAACCGGGGAGCTGTTTTTT.

This clonotype was detected many times. V is TRBV11-3 and J is TRBJ2-1; 8 nucleotides agree with TRBD1. After removal of 5 bases from V and 4 bases from J, the junction contained 7 bases not matched to a gene. The CDR3 loop spans 15 amino acids. Germline V gene lookup returns CDR1 SGHNT and CDR2 YENEEA. CDR3 residues: CASSPWTGLYNEQFF. The DNA for the CDR3 is TGTGCCAGCAGCCCCTGGACAGGGTTGTACAATGAGCAGTTCTTC.

This clonotype was observed a single time. The rearrangement joins TRBV7-2 to TRBJ2-4, with D possibly TRBD2 on 6 matching bases. Germline V gene data show CDR1 as SGHTA and CDR2 as FQGNSA. Trimming pared 1 base from V and 6 bases from J, leaving 13 bases between. The CDR3 runs 15 residues. The CDR3: CASSLELARGNIQYF. In DNA form, the CDR3 reads TGTGCCAGCAGCTTAGAACTAGCAAGGGGAAACATTCAGTACTTC.